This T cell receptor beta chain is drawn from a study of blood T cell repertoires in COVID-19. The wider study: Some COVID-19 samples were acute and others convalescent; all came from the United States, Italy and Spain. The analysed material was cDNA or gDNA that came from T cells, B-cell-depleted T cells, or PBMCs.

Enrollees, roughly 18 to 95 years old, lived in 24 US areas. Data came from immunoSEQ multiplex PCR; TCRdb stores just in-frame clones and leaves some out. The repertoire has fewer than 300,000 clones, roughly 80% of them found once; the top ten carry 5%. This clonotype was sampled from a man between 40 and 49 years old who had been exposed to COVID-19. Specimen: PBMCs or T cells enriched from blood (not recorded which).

CDR3 amino acids: CASRVGVSYEQYF. DNA of the CDR3: TGTGCCAGCCGTGTGGGAGTCTCCTACGAGCAGTACTTC. The rearrangement uses TRBV6-6 and TRBJ2-7; perhaps TRBD2 as D (5 bases). Germline V gene lookup returns CDR1 MNHNY and CDR2 SVGAGI (reference sequence). V lost 8 bases, J lost 0 bases, and 11 bases lay in between. The CDR3 contains 13 residues.